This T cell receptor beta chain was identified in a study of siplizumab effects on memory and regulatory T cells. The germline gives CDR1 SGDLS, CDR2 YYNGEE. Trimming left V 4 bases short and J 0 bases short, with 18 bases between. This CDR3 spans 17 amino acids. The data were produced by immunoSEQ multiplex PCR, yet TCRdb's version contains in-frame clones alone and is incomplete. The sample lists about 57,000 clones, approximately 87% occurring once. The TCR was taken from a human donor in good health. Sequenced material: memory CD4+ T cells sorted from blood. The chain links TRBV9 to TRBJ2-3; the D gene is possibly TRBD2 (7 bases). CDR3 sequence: CASSPRGGGVSTDTQYF. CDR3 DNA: TGTGCCAGCAGCCCAAGGGGGGGCGGAGTAAGCACAGATACGCAGTATTTT. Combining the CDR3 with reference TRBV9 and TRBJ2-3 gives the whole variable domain DSGVTQTPKHLITATGQRVTLRCSPRSGDLSVYWYQQSLDQGLQFLIQYYNGEERAKGNILERFSAQQFPDLHSELNLSSLELGDSALYFCASSPRGGGVSTDTQYFGPGTRLTVL.